Sequencing of this T cell receptor (beta chain) was carried out in a study of blood T cells in healthy people across ages (dated by TCRdb to about 2015). Some background on the complete study: Template switching captured roughly one uniquely barcoded TCR beta cDNA molecule per two T cells in model experiments. The donors were split into four age groups: young (average 16 years), middle-aged (39), aged (approximately 59) and long-lived (over 75). Using the same blood draw, the study looked at two additional independent replicas of 1 million unique cDNA reads for two donors, one aged 18 to 29 and the other aged 80 or older. To avoid experimental bias, donors of different ages were spread randomly across the sequencing lanes. To track age-related changes in TCR beta repertoire diversity, the study relied on deep sequencing normalized with unique cDNA molecular identifiers.

This clonotype turned up a few times. Its recognized antigen is unknown. Base qualities are missing; no much larger clone stands one base away. From cysteine to phenylalanine, the CDR3 is 16 amino acids long. Left in the record is the CDR3 DNA by itself, 48 bases read in frame from the first base. The germline V gene encodes CDR1 DFQATT and CDR2 SNEGSKA (reference sequence). V has 6 bases trimmed and J has 7 bases trimmed; junction bases matching no gene number 13. Study-level results and caveats: A strong correlation was found between observed TCR beta diversity and the percentage of naive T cells measured by flow cytometry. Estimates of total diversity based on one million sequenced T cells were regarded as lower bounds and as underestimates. As age increased, observed TCR beta diversity per million T cells dropped in a roughly linear way, and a significant reduction was already evident by age 40. Donor CMV infection status was unknown, potentially confounding age-related changes in expanded clonotypes. Compared with the aged group, more naive CD4+ T cells, fewer expanded clones and increased TCR diversity were shown by the long-lived group, suggesting age selection. Because profiling used bulk unsorted PBMCs, naive and antigen-experienced compartments could not be compared conclusively.

Libraries were prepared through 5' RACE. For sequencing, an Illumina HiSeq 2500 was employed. A second PCR of about 6 to 11 cycles was performed with a sample-barcoded 5' primer and a J-beta primer mix. A template-switch 5' adaptor carrying 12 random nucleotides introduced a unique molecular identifier onto each TCR beta cDNA molecule. Each sample yielded at least 3 million CDR3-containing paired-end reads. First-strand cDNA was synthesized from all RNA with the Mint cDNA synthesis kit, primed by a TRBC-specific oligonucleotide. Following uracil-DNA glycosylase treatment, a first 18-cycle PCR with universal primers M1SS and BC2_uni_R was performed on all cDNA. Per the authors' processing: For normalization, 1 million high-quality reads were randomly selected from each sample, with every read carrying a distinct molecular identifier. Instead of being binned into consensus sequences, reads that shared molecular identifiers were thrown out. CDR3 identification, clonotype clustering and error correction used MiTCR with a Q25 quality threshold and the strictest error-elimination algorithm. A nonparametric unseen species model with Euler transformation was used to estimate a lower bound on total TCR beta diversity. TCRdb applied fastp at Q25 and MiXCR to the public reads, then kept only in-frame beta chains. Rows merge per CDR3 protein into single entries with the most common DNA and genes. The V and J calls shown here were made by TCRdb, not taken from the authors' results. In this sample the table shows over 1,300,000 distinct CDR3 sequences, approximately 59% of which occur a single time. 6.5% to 8% of the sample is taken by the ten largest.

Donors were a few dozen systemically healthy Caucasian individuals from Russia aged roughly 6 to 90 years. Around 9.9 milliliters of peripheral blood were collected from each donor into EDTA-treated Vacutainer tubes. Ficoll-Paque density-gradient centrifugation was used to isolate PBMCs, with at least 6.5 million per sample. Total RNA, at least 5.5 micrograms per sample, was extracted from PBMCs with Trizol reagent. Naive CD45RAhigh/CD27high T cell percentages were measured by flow cytometry on a PBMC aliquot from every donor. Sequencing input: blood. The clonotype comes from a man aged 18 to 29 in good health. The rearranged segments are TRBV20-1 and TRBJ1-6; TRBD1 lines up with 9 middle nucleotides. The nucleotide sequence reads TGCAGTGCCCGACAGGGGGGCGGGCCGTGGAATTCACCCCTCCACTTT. It codes for CSARQGGGPWNSPLHF.